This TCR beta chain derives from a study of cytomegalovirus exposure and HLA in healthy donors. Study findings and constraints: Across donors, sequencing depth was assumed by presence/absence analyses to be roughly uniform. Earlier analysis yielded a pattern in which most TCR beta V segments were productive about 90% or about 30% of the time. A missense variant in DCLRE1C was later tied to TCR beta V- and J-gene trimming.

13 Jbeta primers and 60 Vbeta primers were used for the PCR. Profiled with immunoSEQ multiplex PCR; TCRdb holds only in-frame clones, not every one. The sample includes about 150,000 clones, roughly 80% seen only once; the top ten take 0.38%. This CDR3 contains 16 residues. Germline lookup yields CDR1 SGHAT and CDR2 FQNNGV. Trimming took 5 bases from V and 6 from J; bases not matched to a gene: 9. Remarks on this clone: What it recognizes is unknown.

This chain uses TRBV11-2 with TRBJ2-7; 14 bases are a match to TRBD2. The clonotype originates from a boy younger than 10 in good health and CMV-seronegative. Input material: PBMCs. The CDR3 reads CASSAGTSGSSGEQYF. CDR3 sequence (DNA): TGTGCCAGCAGCGCCGGGACTAGCGGGAGTTCCGGCGAGCAGTACTTC.